This passage covers 5 T cell receptor beta chains from one sample sequenced in a study of T cells in localized non-small cell lung cancer. The repertoire was sequenced with immunoSEQ multiplex PCR; TCRdb's copy has only in-frame clones and lacks some. The data show some 22,000 clones, approximately 84% seen once. Sequencing used peripheral blood, obtained before any cancer treatment. Receptors originate from a man aged 40 to 69 with stage I lung adenocarcinoma.

The chain carries TRBV6-6 and TRBJ2-7; either TRBD1 or TRBD2 may supply D (6 bases each). Germline CDR1 and CDR2: MNHNY and SVGAGI (reference sequence). This CDR3 spans 14 amino acids. With 0 bases removed from V and 4 bases from J, the gap between germline ends came to 10 bases. For the CDR3, the DNA is TGTGCCAGCAGTTACTCCACAGGGAGGTACGAGCAGTACTTC. Its protein is CASSYSTGRYEQYF.

In this sample, this clone turned up a few times. V and J are TRBV21-1 and TRBJ1-1. TRBV21-1 is listed as a pseudogene. CDR3 length equals 13 residues. CDR3 coding DNA: TGTGCCAGCAGCCGGGCCTTGGACCCTGAAGCTTTCTTT. It is translated as CASSRALDPEAFF.

This clone was detected a few times. The rearrangement links TRBV28 to TRBJ2-7; 8 bases map to TRBD1. This CDR3 is 12 amino acids long. The V segment lost 5 bases and the J segment 6 bases; nucleotides outside the gene matches: 3. Germline V gene sequence: CDR1 MDHEN, CDR2 SYDVKM. CDR3 bases: TGTGCCAGCAGTCTCGGACAGGGCGAGCAGTACTTC. Translated, it gives CASSLGQGEQYF.

The rearrangement uses TRBV9 and TRBJ2-5; D might be TRBD2 (6 bases). The ends were cut back, 1 base at V and 4 bases at J, with 14 bases in the middle. Germline loops: CDR1 SGDLS, CDR2 YYNGEE. The length of the CDR3 is 15 residues. The CDR3: CASSVSVGGGETQYF. The CDR3 DNA is TGTGCCAGCAGCGTAAGTGTCGGGGGAGGAGAGACCCAGTACTTC.

V and J are TRBV4-3 and TRBJ2-7, with D possibly TRBD2 on 5 matching bases. The CDR3 sequence is 17 residues long. V lost 0 bases to trimming and J lost 0 bases, with 15 bases between them. Looked up from germline, CDR1 is LGHNA and CDR2 is YSLEER. Written as DNA, the CDR3 is TGCGCCAGCAGCCAAGATTGGGTCGACGGGAACTCCTACGAGCAGTACTTC. It encodes CASSQDWVDGNSYEQYF.